Below, one TCR beta chain is given with its context. Its antigen remains unknown. The same CDR3 also results from other DNA sequences found in this sample. As handled by the study authors: ImmunoSEQ output held junction-only sequences without quality scores, so filtering differed. Here immunoSEQ multiplex PCR was the method, and the copy in TCRdb shows in-frame clones only, minus some. V and J calls and clone size are as listed in that table; D and trimming were resolved from the DNA. The table includes a few million clones, 90% to 96% detected once. The sample originates from a study of shared clonotypes between healthy human individuals. General study points: Across subsets, estimated richness was generally greater for naive than for memory populations.

The germline V gene has CDR1 SGHRS and CDR2 YFSETQ. Unmatched junction bases numbered 4, after V lost 4 bases and J lost 0 bases. This CDR3 contains 14 residues. Only Caucasian adults living in Nashville, Tennessee served as donors. The receptor comes from a man younger than 35 in good health. The V call is TRBV5-1, the J call TRBJ2-7, with 7 bases fitting TRBD2. The sample consisted of naive CD4+ T cells sorted from blood. Subset denoted: CD45RA+ positively selected. The CDR3 loop reads CASSGGGSSYEQYF. In nucleotides, the CDR3 is TGCGCCAGCAGCGGGGGAGGGAGCTCCTACGAGCAGTACTTC.